These 22 T cell receptor beta chains were sequenced from one sample in a study of shared clonotypes between healthy human individuals. Repertoires were generated with immunoSEQ multiplex PCR, while TCRdb's copy carries only in-frame clones and drops some. The table lists 330,000 or so clones, around 74% of them singletons. The sample taken for sequencing was memory CD4+ T cells sorted from blood. Noted subset: CD45RA-negative fraction. Every receptor here comes from a man aged 25 to 40 in good health.

The chain has TRBV7-2 and TRBJ2-7, with D possibly matching TRBD1 (5 bases). The CDR3 has 14 residues. The V gene's germline CDR1 is SGHTA and CDR2 FQGNSA. Deletions cut 7 bases from V and 2 bases from J, with 15 bases between. For the CDR3, the DNA is TGTGCCAGCACAATGGGGCCGGAGACCTACGAGCAGTACTTC. The encoded protein is CASTMGPETYEQYF.

The chain combines TRBV18 with TRBJ1-2; D not resolved. The CDR3 consists of 14 residues. Trimming removed 6 bases from V and 2 bases from J, with 13 bases in between. Germline V gene data show CDR1 as KGHSH and CDR2 as LQKENI. The CDR3 DNA sequence: TGTGCCAGCTCCGCTAGTCCCTCAAACTATGGCTACACCTTC. Translating gives CASSASPSNYGYTF.

This clone was found a few times. CDR3 in amino acids: CAWSGGGMAQPQHF. Written as DNA, the CDR3 is TGTGCCTGGAGTGGAGGGGGGATGGCTCAGCCCCAGCATTTT. The chain is built from TRBV30 and TRBJ1-5; D is possibly TRBD1 (6 bases). The CDR3 loop spans 14 amino acids. Germline V gene sequence: CDR1 GTSNPN, CDR2 SVGIG (reference sequence). V was clipped by 1 base and J by 6 bases, with 13 bases between them. The full variable domain, in which reference TRBV30 and TRBJ1-5 provide the parts outside the CDR3, is SQTIHQWPATLVQPVGSPLSLECTVEGTSNPNLYWYRQAAGRGLQLLFYSVGIGQISSEVPQNLSASRPQDRQFILSSKKLLLSDSGFYLCAWSGGGMAQPQHFGDGTRLSIL.

This chain links TRBV11-2 with TRBJ1-1; the D is unclear. CDR3 size: 12 residues. Germline CDR1 and CDR2: SGHAT and FQNNGV. With 2 bases removed from V and 6 bases from J, the gap between germline ends came to 7 bases. CDR3 loop: CASSLFVAEAFF. The CDR3 coding sequence is TGTGCCAGCAGCTTATTTGTCGCTGAAGCTTTCTTT.

The V and J genes are TRBV5-8 and TRBJ2-5, with D maybe TRBD2 (6 bases). The CDR3 has 13 amino acids. V lost 6 bases, J lost 3 bases, and 12 bases lay in between. The V gene's germline CDR1 is SGHTS and CDR2 YDEGEE. The CDR3 nucleotides read TGTGCCAGCACGCGGGACCGAAAAGAGACCCAGTACTTC. Translation gives CASTRDRKETQYF. Complete variable domain (other parts from reference TRBV5-8 and TRBJ2-5): EAGVTQSPTHLIKTRGQQATLRCSPISGHTSVYWYQQALGLGLQFLLWYDEGEERNRGNFPPRFSGRQFPNYSSELNVNALELEDSALYLCASTRDRKETQYFGPGTRLLVL.

The gene calls are TRBV27 and TRBJ1-1, with TRBD1 as a possible D gene (6 bases). Trimming left V 8 bases short and J 6 bases short, with 31 bases between. There are 18 residues in the CDR3. The germline gives CDR1 MNHEY, CDR2 SMNVEV (reference sequence). The CDR3 DNA reads TGTGCCAGCTGGTCTCAGAGGAGCTCTTGGGGGCCAGGAGCTGAAGCTTTCTTT. Protein: CASWSQRSSWGPGAEAFF.

This clone occurred many times. The V call is TRBV19, the J call TRBJ2-1; TRBD1 might be the D (5 bases). Per the germline V gene, CDR1 is LNHDA and CDR2 is SQIVND (reference sequence). CDR3 length: 12 amino acids. V was shortened by 1 base and J by 7 bases, with 5 bases between the two germline ends. CDR3 protein: CASSIAGNEQFF. CDR3 in DNA: TGTGCCAGTAGTATAGCAGGGAATGAGCAGTTCTTC.

V is TRBV28 and J is TRBJ2-3; 11 bases line up with TRBD2. The CDR3 has 16 residues. The junction had 4 bases not matched to a gene; V was cut back by 3 bases and J by 2 bases. Germline CDR1 MDHEN, CDR2 SYDVKM. The CDR3 reads CASSLGLAATTDTQYF. The CDR3 nucleotides are TGTGCCAGCAGTTTGGGACTAGCGGCTACCACAGATACGCAGTATTTT.

This chain links TRBV28 with TRBJ2-6; D not resolved. This CDR3 spans 15 amino acids. Germline assignment: CDR1 MDHEN and CDR2 SYDVKM. The germline V and J ends were trimmed by 8 bases and 2 bases, with 13 bases remaining between them. The CDR3, as DNA: TGTGCCAGCTCACAAGCCCGGGCTGGGGCCAACGTCCTGACTTTC. It is translated as CASSQARAGANVLTF.

In DNA, the CDR3 is TGTGCCAGCAGCACAGCACAGGGGTACTACGAGCAGTACTTC. Protein product: CASSTAQGYYEQYF. The genes are TRBV7-9 and TRBJ2-7; 7 nucleotides align to TRBD1. Trimming removed 5 bases from V and 3 bases from J; junction bases left unmatched: 7. The germline gives CDR1 SEHNR, CDR2 FQNEAQ (reference sequence). This CDR3 comprises 14 residues.

The rearrangement joins TRBV18 to TRBJ2-2; D remains unclear. V was cut by 2 bases and J by 2 bases, with 21 bases left in between. The V gene's germline CDR1 is KGHSH and CDR2 LQKENI. The CDR3 covers 19 residues. CDR3 coding DNA: TGTGCCAGCTCACCATTGGCCCTTCTGGGGATACCAAACACCGGGGAGCTGTTTTTT. Translated, it gives CASSPLALLGIPNTGELFF. Based on the CDR3 plus reference TRBV18 and TRBJ2-2, the full variable domain is NAGVMQNPRHLVRRRGQEARLRCSPMKGHSHVYWYRQLPEEGLKFMVYLQKENIIDESGMPKERFSAEFPKEGPSILRIQQVVRGDSAAYFCASSPLALLGIPNTGELFFGEGSRLTVL.

This clone turned up a few times. The gene calls are TRBV5-1 and TRBJ1-1; 7 bases map to TRBD1. J gave up 5 bases and V 4 bases, and 11 bases lay outside the gene matches. Germline CDR1 SGHRS, CDR2 YFSETQ. CDR3 size: 15 residues. CDR3 in DNA: TGCGCCAGCAGCCCGGGTGACAGGGTTGAGACTGAAGCTTTCTTT. Protein product: CASSPGDRVETEAFF.

The chain carries TRBV5-1 and TRBJ2-1; 7 bases agree with TRBD1. The length of the CDR3 is 15 residues. Trimming cost V 5 bases and J 4 bases; bases outside gene matches: 9. Germline assignment: CDR1 SGHRS and CDR2 YFSETQ. DNA of the CDR3: TGCGCCAGCAGGACAGGGTTCATGGGATACAATGAGCAGTTCTTC. It yields the protein CASRTGFMGYNEQFF. The whole variable domain, filled in from reference TRBV5-1 and TRBJ2-1, reads KAGVTQTPRYLIKTRGQQVTLSCSPISGHRSVSWYQQTPGQGLQFLFEYFSETQRNKGNFPGRFSGRQFSNSRSEMNVSTLELGDSALYLCASRTGFMGYNEQFFGPGTRLTVL.

CDR3 amino acids: CASSAGSGPAYEQYF. The CDR3, as DNA: TGCGCCAGCAGTGCTGGGTCCGGCCCTGCCTACGAGCAGTACTTC. The gene calls are TRBV5-1 and TRBJ2-7; D unclear. V shed 5 bases and J shed 2 bases, with 17 bases lying between them. The germline V gene encodes CDR1 SGHRS and CDR2 YFSETQ. This CDR3 has 15 amino acids.

A few counts support this clone. The CDR3 sequence is CASSEPPGDNQPQHF. Written as DNA, the CDR3 is TGTGCCAGCAGTGAACCCCCGGGAGACAATCAGCCCCAGCATTTT. The V call is TRBV6-1, the J call TRBJ1-5; D is ambiguous. Trimming pared 2 bases from V and 3 bases from J, leaving 11 bases between. In germline, CDR1 is MNHNS, CDR2 SASEGT. CDR3 length: 15 residues.

The chain links TRBV28 to TRBJ2-1; 8 bases map to TRBD2. The length of the CDR3 is 16 residues. V trimming: 7 bases; J trimming: 4 bases; junction bases outside the gene matches: 12. Germline lookup yields CDR1 MDHEN and CDR2 SYDVKM. CDR3 loop: CASIPGHGRAYNEQFF. CDR3 DNA: TGTGCCAGCATCCCAGGCCACGGGAGGGCGTACAATGAGCAGTTCTTC.

The rearrangement links TRBV9 to TRBJ2-7, with TRBD1 matching 7 bases. Germline lookup yields CDR1 SGDLS and CDR2 YYNGEE. V shed 3 bases, J shed 3 bases, and the junction held 3 bases outside the gene matches. This CDR3 has 13 amino acids. Here the CDR3 DNA reads TGTGCCAGCAGCGAGGGACAGTTCTACGAGCAGTACTTC. Translated: CASSEGQFYEQYF.

This clone was picked up a small number of times. The chain joins TRBV5-1 to TRBJ1-5, with D maybe TRBD1 (5 bases). This CDR3 region has 15 residues. Trimming shortened V by 4 bases and J by 2 bases, and 13 bases separated the two germline ends. Germline V gives CDR1 SGHRS, CDR2 YFSETQ. The CDR3 protein is CASSPGGIRNQPQHF. The CDR3, as DNA: TGCGCCAGCAGCCCGGGGGGGATCCGCAATCAGCCCCAGCATTTT.

This clone was detected only a few times. This chain connects TRBV5-5 to TRBJ2-3; possibly TRBD1 for D (6 bases). Between the trimmed V and J ends, which lost 1 base and 6 bases, there was a span of 18 bases. The length of the CDR3 is 16 residues. The germline CDR1 and CDR2 sequences are SGHKS and YYEKEE (reference sequence). The chain's CDR3 is CASSLKGSGGQDTQYF. The CDR3 DNA sequence: TGTGCCAGCAGCTTGAAGGGCAGCGGAGGACAGGATACGCAGTATTTT.

V usage is TRBV11-2 and J usage is TRBJ1-3; D is undetermined. The germline gives CDR1 SGHAT, CDR2 FQNNGV. The CDR3 is 12 amino acids. The germline V and J ends were trimmed by 1 base and 4 bases, with 2 bases remaining between them. CDR3 protein: CASSLGGNTIYF. The CDR3 region has the DNA TGTGCCAGCAGCTTAGGGGGAAACACCATATATTTT.

This clone was seen a handful of times. V is TRBV6-5 and J is TRBJ1-5, with D unresolved. This CDR3 is 15 amino acids long. V lost 0 bases to trimming and J lost 4 bases, with 10 bases between them. Germline V gene lookup returns CDR1 MNHEY and CDR2 SVGAGI. The CDR3 DNA reads as TGTGCCAGCAGTTACTCGATAATGGGGAATCAGCCCCAGCATTTT. Translating gives CASSYSIMGNQPQHF.

This chain connects TRBV28 to TRBJ1-1, with a tentative D call TRBD1 (6 bases). The CDR3 spans 12 residues. The V end was cut by 7 bases, the J end by 9 bases, with 15 bases between. Germline-derived CDR1 and CDR2 are MDHEN and SYDVKM. CDR3 in DNA: TGTGCCAGCAACACGGGGGGCAGCAAAGCTTTCTTT. It is translated as CASNTGGSKAFF.